The 23 T cell receptor beta chains in this list originate from one sample, sequenced in a study of blood T cell repertoires in COVID-19. Libraries were prepared by immunoSEQ multiplex PCR; TCRdb keeps only in-frame clonotypes and omits some of them. The sample carries approximately 230,000 clones, about 90% recorded once. The material sequenced was peripheral blood. The receptor source for this set is a young man with active or convalescent COVID-19.

V is TRBV15 and J is TRBJ1-5; D is possibly TRBD1 (5 bases). The V end lost 0 bases, the J end lost 7 bases, and 16 bases lay between the germline ends. The V gene's germline CDR1 is LNHNV and CDR2 YYDKDF (reference sequence). The CDR3 runs to 16 residues. CDR3 sequence reads: CATSRESDSLQQPQHF. The CDR3 DNA reads as TGTGCCACCAGCAGAGAATCAGACAGCCTACAGCAGCCCCAGCATTTT.

For the CDR3, the DNA is TGTGCCATCAGTGTTAAGGAGGAGGGAAACTATGGCTACACCTTC. Translated: CAISVKEEGNYGYTF. The rearrangement joins TRBV10-3 to TRBJ1-2; D uncertain. The ends were cut back, 4 bases at V and 2 bases at J, with 14 bases in the middle. The CDR3 length is 15 residues. Per germline, CDR1 ENHRY and CDR2 SYGVKD.

The genes are TRBV9 and TRBJ2-3; 8 positions match TRBD2. Per the germline V gene, CDR1 is SGDLS and CDR2 is YYNGEE. V lost 4 bases, J lost 3 bases, and 16 bases stayed unmatched. This CDR3 comprises 18 residues. The CDR3 sequence: CASSPTLSGSGLTDTQYF. Here the CDR3 DNA reads TGTGCCAGCAGCCCCACCTTGAGCGGGAGTGGGTTGACAGATACGCAGTATTTT.

The chain recombines TRBV12-3 or TRBV12-4 with TRBJ1-2; D is possibly TRBD1 (6 bases). The length of the CDR3 is 13 residues. Trimming took 6 bases from V and 5 from J, leaving 13 bases between them. The CDR3 DNA reads as TGTGCCAGCAGCCTACAGGGCCGGTATGGCTACACCTTC. Protein sequence: CASSLQGRYGYTF.

This chain uses TRBV7-2 with TRBJ1-5; TRBD1 is a possible D gene (5 bases). V was cut by 5 bases and J by 0 bases, with 11 bases left in between. Looked up from germline, CDR1 is SGHTA and CDR2 is FQGNSA. The CDR3 extends over 15 amino acids. CDR3 in amino acids: CASSRGGVSNQPQHF. The CDR3 nucleotides read TGTGCCAGCAGCCGGGGGGGGGTTAGCAATCAGCCCCAGCATTTT.

The chain recombines TRBV29-1 with TRBJ2-7; 9 bases are shared with TRBD2. CDR1 is SQVTM, CDR2 ANQGSEA, per germline. This CDR3 contains 14 residues. V lost 5 bases and J lost 5; bases outside the gene matches: 10. The CDR3 DNA follows: TGCAGCGTTTCCCTCGCGGGGGGGGACCACGAGCAGTACTTC. Its translation: CSVSLAGGDHEQYF.

The chain joins TRBV3-1 (or the pseudogene TRBV3-2) to TRBJ1-3, with 9 bases that match TRBD1. Trimming cost V 1 base and J 1 base; bases outside gene matches: 5. CDR1 and CDR2 from the germline V gene are LGHDT and YNNKEL (reference sequence). This CDR3 region has 17 residues. The CDR3 loop is CASSQVGTGYSGNTIYF. The CDR3 DNA sequence: TGTGCCAGCAGCCAAGTGGGGACAGGGTATTCTGGAAACACCATATATTTT.

The chain has TRBV2 and TRBJ1-5; a possible D gene is TRBD1 (5 bases). In germline, CDR1 is SNHLY, CDR2 FYNNEI. The CDR3 extends over 14 amino acids. The germline V and J ends were trimmed by 8 bases and 4 bases, with 15 bases remaining between them. CDR3 in amino acids: CASCVATGNQPQHF. CDR3 DNA sequence: TGTGCCAGCTGCGTCGCTACAGGAAATCAGCCCCAGCATTTT.

V usage is TRBV29-1 and J usage is TRBJ2-7; D may be TRBD2 (5 bases). This CDR3 spans 13 amino acids. The germline gives CDR1 SQVTM, CDR2 ANQGSEA. Trimming pared 6 bases from V and 7 bases from J, leaving 19 bases between. The CDR3 nucleotides read TGCAGCGTCGAGGATCCCGGGGTAGGGGAGCAGTACTTC. This translates into CSVEDPGVGEQYF.

This chain uses TRBV3-1 (or the pseudogene TRBV3-2) with TRBJ2-1, with TRBD2 matching over 13 bases. CDR3 length equals 20 residues. V was pared by 2 bases and J by 7 bases, with 17 bases of the junction left unmatched. Germline V gene lookup returns CDR1 LGHDT and CDR2 YNNKEL (reference sequence). CDR3 DNA: TGTGCCAGCAGCCAACCCCAGACTAGCGGGGGGATTACTTTTGGGAATGAGCAGTTCTTC. Its translation: CASSQPQTSGGITFGNEQFF.

The V call is TRBV28, the J call TRBJ1-5; tentatively, D is TRBD1 (5 bases). Trimming took 3 bases from V and 3 from J, leaving 6 bases between them. The length of the CDR3 is 13 residues. Germline CDR1 MDHEN, CDR2 SYDVKM. The CDR3 DNA reads as TGTGCCAGCAGTTTGACAGACAATCAGCCCCAGCATTTT. This encodes CASSLTDNQPQHF.

This clone was recorded only once. The chain carries TRBV7-8 and TRBJ2-5; 10 bases map to TRBD2. V gave up 0 bases and J gave up 5 bases; unmatched junction bases: 9. This CDR3 spans 17 amino acids. The germline V gene encodes CDR1 SGHVS and CDR2 FQNEAQ. The CDR3 loop reads CASSLAFLAGDSETQYF. The CDR3, as DNA: TGTGCCAGCAGCTTAGCTTTCCTAGCGGGAGATTCTGAGACCCAGTACTTC.

This rearrangement joins TRBV15 to TRBJ2-2; 9 bases are a match to TRBD1. This CDR3 comprises 15 residues. Germline lookup yields CDR1 LNHNV and CDR2 YYDKDF (reference sequence). With V trimmed by 0 bases and J by 6 bases, 2 bases remained unmatched. CDR3 DNA: TGTGCCACCAGCAGAGAGGGACAGGGTCCCGGGGAGCTGTTTTTT. Translating gives CATSREGQGPGELFF.

CDR3 DNA sequence: TGCGCCAGCAGCTTGGAGGGGACAGGGGGAGAGTACTTC. Translation: CASSLEGTGGEYF. The J gene is TRBJ2-7, the V gene TRBV5-1; 11 bases agree with TRBD1. Per germline, CDR1 SGHRS and CDR2 YFSETQ. The length of the CDR3 is 13 residues. The J segment lost 11 bases and the V segment lost 0 bases, leaving 4 bases of the junction unmatched.

The chain links TRBV28 to TRBJ2-6; 7 nucleotides line up with TRBD2. Trimming took 1 base from V and 1 from J; bases not matched to a gene: 19. CDR3 length: 22 amino acids. The germline CDR1 and CDR2 sequences are MDHEN and SYDVKM. CDR3 DNA: TGTGCCAGCAGTTTATTAATTGGTCGAGGGGAGGGAAGACAATCTGGGGCCAACGTCCTGACTTTC. It encodes CASSLLIGRGEGRQSGANVLTF.

The rearrangement joins TRBV4-3 to TRBJ1-3, with D perhaps matching TRBD1 (5 bases). The CDR3 extends over 16 amino acids. V dropped 2 bases and J dropped 2 bases, with 13 bases sitting between them. CDR1 and CDR2 (germline): LGHNA, YSLEER. The CDR3 reads CASSQHFRGTGNTIYF. For the CDR3, the DNA is TGCGCCAGCAGCCAACATTTTAGGGGAACTGGAAACACCATATATTTT.

The chain is built from TRBV2 and TRBJ1-2; a weak D match, TRBD1 (5 bases). Trimming removed 3 bases at V and 13 bases at J, with 15 bases between. The germline V gene has CDR1 SNHLY and CDR2 FYNNEI. The CDR3 sequence is 12 residues long. CDR3 protein: CASSDDLMGGTF. DNA for the CDR3: TGTGCCAGCAGTGACGACCTTATGGGGGGCACCTTC.

This sequence joins TRBV28 and TRBJ1-1; D gene uncertain. CDR1 and CDR2 (germline): MDHEN, SYDVKM. The CDR3 extends over 13 amino acids. V gave up 6 bases and J gave up 1 base, with 9 bases separating them. The chain's CDR3 is CASSRVRNTEAFF. DNA for the CDR3: TGTGCCAGCAGCCGAGTTCGGAACACTGAAGCTTTCTTT.

V is TRBV24-1 and J is TRBJ1-1; 8 bases line up with TRBD1. Looked up from germline, CDR1 is KGHDR and CDR2 is SFDVKD. The CDR3 is made up of 16 amino acids. V was pared by 5 bases and J by 5 bases, with 12 bases of the junction left unmatched. The DNA of the CDR3 is TGTGCCACCAGTGGTCCAGGGGGCGGAAGGAGGACTGAAGCTTTCTTT. This translates into CATSGPGGGRRTEAFF.

V is TRBV5-1 and J is TRBJ2-1; TRBD1 matches 12 bases. Trimming took 2 bases from V and 8 from J; bases not matched to a gene: 2. The CDR3 is 14 amino acids. The germline CDR1 and CDR2 sequences are SGHRS and YFSETQ. CDR3 region: CASSLGTGGDEQFF. CDR3 DNA: TGCGCCAGCAGCTTAGGGACAGGGGGCGATGAGCAGTTCTTC.

The rearrangement links TRBV7-2 to TRBJ1-1; D unclear. The CDR3 is 15 residues long. V dropped 0 bases and J dropped 4 bases, with 12 bases sitting between them. From germline, CDR1 is SGHTA and CDR2 FQGNSA. CDR3 amino acids: CASSLARGSATEAFF. The CDR3 nucleotides read TGTGCCAGCAGCTTAGCTAGAGGGTCGGCCACTGAAGCTTTCTTT.

V is TRBV6-6 and J is TRBJ2-5; 7 nucleotides agree with TRBD2. Germline lookup yields CDR1 MNHNY and CDR2 SVGAGI (reference sequence). V was clipped by 5 bases and J by 5 bases; unmatched bases: 17. This CDR3 is 17 amino acids long. The CDR3 spells CASSQPVLSGKGETQYF. In DNA form, the CDR3 reads TGTGCCAGCAGTCAACCAGTATTGAGCGGGAAGGGCGAGACCCAGTACTTC.

The V and J genes are TRBV6-5 and TRBJ2-5, with a possible D match to TRBD2 (5 bases). Trimming removed 7 bases at V and 5 bases at J, with 17 bases between. CDR3 length: 14 residues. Germline values: CDR1 MNHEY, CDR2 SVGAGI. The DNA of the CDR3 is TGTGCCAGCACCGAAGGGAGCTCGAGGGAGACCCAGTACTTC. This translates into CASTEGSSRETQYF.